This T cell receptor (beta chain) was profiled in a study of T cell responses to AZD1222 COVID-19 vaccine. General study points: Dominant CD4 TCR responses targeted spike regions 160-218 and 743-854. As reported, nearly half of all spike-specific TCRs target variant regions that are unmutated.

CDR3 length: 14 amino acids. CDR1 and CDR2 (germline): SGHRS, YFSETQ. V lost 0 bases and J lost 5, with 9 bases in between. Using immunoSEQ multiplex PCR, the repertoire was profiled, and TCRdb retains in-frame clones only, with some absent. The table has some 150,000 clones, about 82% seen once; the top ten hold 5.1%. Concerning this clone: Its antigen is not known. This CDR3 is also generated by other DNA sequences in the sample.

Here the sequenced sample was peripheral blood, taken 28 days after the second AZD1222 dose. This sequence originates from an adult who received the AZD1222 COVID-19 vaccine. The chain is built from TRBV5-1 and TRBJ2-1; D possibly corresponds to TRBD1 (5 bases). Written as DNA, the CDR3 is TGCGCCAGCAGCTTGGGGTCGACAGACAATGAGCAGTTCTTC. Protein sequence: CASSLGSTDNEQFF. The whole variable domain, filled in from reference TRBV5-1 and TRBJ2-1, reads KAGVTQTPRYLIKTRGQQVTLSCSPISGHRSVSWYQQTPGQGLQFLFEYFSETQRNKGNFPGRFSGRQFSNSRSEMNVSTLELGDSALYLCASSLGSTDNEQFFGPGTRLTVL.